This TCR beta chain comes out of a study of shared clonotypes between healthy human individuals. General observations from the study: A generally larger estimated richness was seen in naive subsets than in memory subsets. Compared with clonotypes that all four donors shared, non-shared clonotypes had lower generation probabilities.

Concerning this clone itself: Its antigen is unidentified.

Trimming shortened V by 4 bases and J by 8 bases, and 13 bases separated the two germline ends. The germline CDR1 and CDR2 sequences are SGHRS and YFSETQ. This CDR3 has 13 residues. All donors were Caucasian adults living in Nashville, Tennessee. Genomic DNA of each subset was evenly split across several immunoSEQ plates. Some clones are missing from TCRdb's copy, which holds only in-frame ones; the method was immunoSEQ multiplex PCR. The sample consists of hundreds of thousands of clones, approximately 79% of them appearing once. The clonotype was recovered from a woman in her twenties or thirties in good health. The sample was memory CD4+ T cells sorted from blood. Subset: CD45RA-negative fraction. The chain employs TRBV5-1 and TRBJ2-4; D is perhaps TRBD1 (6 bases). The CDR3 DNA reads TGCGCCAGCAGCACGCAGGGGTCGGACATTCAGTACTTC. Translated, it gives CASSTQGSDIQYF.